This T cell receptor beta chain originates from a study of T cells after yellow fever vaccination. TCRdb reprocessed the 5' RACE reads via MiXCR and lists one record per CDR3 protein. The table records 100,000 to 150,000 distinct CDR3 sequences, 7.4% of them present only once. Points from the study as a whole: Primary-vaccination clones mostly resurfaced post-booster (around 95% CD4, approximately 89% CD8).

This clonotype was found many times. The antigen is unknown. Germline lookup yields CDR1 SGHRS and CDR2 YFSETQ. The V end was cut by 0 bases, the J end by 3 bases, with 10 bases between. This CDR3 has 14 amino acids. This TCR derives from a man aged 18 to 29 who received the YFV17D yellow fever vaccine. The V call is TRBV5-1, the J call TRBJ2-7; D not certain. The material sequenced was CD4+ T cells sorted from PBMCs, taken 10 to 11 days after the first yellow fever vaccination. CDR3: CASSLERTDYEQYF. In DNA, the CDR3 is TGCGCCAGCAGCTTGGAGAGGACGGACTACGAGCAGTACTTC.